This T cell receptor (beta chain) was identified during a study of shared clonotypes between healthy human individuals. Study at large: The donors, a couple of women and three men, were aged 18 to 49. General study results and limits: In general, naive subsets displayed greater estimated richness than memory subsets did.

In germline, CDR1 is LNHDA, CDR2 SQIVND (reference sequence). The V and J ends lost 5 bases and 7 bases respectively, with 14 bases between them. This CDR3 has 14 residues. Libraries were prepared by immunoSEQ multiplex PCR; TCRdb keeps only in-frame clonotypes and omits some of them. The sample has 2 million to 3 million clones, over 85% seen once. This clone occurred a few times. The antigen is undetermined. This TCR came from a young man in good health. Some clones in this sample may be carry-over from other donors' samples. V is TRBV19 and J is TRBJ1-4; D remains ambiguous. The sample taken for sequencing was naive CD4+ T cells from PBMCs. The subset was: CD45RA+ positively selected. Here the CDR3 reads CASSRRQLGEKLFF. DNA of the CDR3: TGTGCCAGTAGTCGGCGCCAGCTTGGTGAAAAACTGTTTTTT.